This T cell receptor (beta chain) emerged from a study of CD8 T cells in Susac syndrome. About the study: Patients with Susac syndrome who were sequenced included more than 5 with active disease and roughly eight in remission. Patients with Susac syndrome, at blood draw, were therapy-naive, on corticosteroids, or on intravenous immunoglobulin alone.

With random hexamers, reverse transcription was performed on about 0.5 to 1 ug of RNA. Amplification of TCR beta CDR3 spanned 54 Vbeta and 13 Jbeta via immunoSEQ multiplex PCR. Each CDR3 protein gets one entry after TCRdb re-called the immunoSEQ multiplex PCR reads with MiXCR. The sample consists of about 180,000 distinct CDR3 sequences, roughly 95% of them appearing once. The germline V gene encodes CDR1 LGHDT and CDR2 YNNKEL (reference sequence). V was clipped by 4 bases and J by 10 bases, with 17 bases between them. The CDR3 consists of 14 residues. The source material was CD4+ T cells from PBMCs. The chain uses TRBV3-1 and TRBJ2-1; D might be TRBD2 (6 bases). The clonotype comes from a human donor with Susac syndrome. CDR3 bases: TGTGCCAGCAGCCGCCTGGGGCGGGGAGAAGAGCAGTTCTTC. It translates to CASSRLGRGEEQFF.